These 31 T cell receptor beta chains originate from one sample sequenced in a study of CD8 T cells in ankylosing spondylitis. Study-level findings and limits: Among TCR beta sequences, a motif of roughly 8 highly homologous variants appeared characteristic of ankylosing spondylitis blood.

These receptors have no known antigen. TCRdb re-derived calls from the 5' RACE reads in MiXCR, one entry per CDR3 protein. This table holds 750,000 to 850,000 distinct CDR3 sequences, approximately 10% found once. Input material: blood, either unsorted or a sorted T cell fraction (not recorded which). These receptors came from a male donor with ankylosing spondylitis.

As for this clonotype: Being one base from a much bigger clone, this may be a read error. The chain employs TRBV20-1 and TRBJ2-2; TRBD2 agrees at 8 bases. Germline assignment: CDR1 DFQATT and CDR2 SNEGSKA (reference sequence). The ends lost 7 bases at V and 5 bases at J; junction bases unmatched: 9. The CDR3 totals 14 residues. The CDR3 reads CSVSTGRGTGELFF. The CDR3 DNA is TGCAGTGTTAGTACCGGGAGGGGGACCGGGGAGCTGTTTTTT.

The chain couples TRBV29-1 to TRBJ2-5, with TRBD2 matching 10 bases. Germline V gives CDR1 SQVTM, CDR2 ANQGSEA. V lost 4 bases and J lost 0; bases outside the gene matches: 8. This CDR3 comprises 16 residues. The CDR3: CSVGSGGTFYQETQYF. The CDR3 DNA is TGCAGCGTTGGTAGCGGGGGGACTTTTTACCAAGAGACCCAGTACTTC. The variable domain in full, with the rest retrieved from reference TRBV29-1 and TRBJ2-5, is SAVISQKPSRDICQRGTSLTIQCQVDSQVTMMFWYRQQPGQSLTLIATANQGSEATYESGFVIDKFPISRPNLTFSTLTVSNMSPEDSSIYLCSVGSGGTFYQETQYFGPGTRLLVL.

The CDR3 sequence is CASKPTGRSVRETQYF. The CDR3 DNA reads as TGTGCCAGTAAGCCGACAGGGCGAAGTGTTAGAGAGACCCAGTACTTC. The chain uses TRBV28 and TRBJ2-5; 7 bases align to TRBD1. The germline CDR1 and CDR2 sequences are MDHEN and SYDVKM. V lost 9 bases, J lost 4 bases, and 17 bases stayed unmatched. CDR3 length: 16 amino acids.

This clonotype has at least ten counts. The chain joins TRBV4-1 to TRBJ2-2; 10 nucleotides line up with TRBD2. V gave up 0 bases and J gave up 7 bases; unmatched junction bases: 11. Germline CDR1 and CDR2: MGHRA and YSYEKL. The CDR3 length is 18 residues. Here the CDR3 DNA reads TGCGCCAGCAGCCAAGAAGCGCTAGCGGGGGCCAGGGGCGGGGAGCTGTTTTTT. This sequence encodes CASSQEALAGARGGELFF.

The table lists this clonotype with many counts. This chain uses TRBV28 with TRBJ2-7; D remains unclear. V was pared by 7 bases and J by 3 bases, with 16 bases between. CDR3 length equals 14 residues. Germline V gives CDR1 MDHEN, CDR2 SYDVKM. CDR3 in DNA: TGTGCCAGCACCCCTCCAGTTGCCCTCTACGAGCAGTACTTC. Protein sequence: CASTPPVALYEQYF.

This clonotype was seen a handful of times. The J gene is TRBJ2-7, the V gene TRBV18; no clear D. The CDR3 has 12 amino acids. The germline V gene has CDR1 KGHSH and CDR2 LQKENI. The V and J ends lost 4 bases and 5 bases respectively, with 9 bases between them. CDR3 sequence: CASSREQHEQYF. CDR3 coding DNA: TGTGCCAGCTCACGAGAACAGCACGAGCAGTACTTC. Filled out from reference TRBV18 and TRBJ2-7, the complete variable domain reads NAGVMQNPRHLVRRRGQEARLRCSPMKGHSHVYWYRQLPEEGLKFMVYLQKENIIDESGMPKERFSAEFPKEGPSILRIQQVVRGDSAAYFCASSREQHEQYFGPGTRLTVT.

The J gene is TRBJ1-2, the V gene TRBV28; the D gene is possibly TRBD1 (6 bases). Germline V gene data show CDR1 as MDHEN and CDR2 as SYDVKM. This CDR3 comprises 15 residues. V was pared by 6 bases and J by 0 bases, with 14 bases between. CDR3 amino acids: CASSPGDVTNYGYTF. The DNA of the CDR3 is TGTGCCAGCAGCCCAGGGGACGTTACTAACTATGGCTACACCTTC.

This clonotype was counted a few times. CDR3: CSTIAATQYF. CDR3 in DNA: TGCAGTACCATAGCGGCTACGCAGTATTTT. V is TRBV20-1 and J is TRBJ2-3; D perhaps matches TRBD2 (6 bases). Germline V gene sequence: CDR1 DFQATT, CDR2 SNEGSKA (reference sequence). This CDR3 has 10 residues. V was trimmed by 8 bases and J by 8 bases, leaving 11 bases between them.

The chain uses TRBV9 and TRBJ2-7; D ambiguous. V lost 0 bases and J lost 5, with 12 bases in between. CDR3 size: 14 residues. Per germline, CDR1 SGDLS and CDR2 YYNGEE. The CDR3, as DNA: TGTGCCAGCAGCGTAGGAGGAATTGAGGACGAGCAGTACTTC. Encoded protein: CASSVGGIEDEQYF.

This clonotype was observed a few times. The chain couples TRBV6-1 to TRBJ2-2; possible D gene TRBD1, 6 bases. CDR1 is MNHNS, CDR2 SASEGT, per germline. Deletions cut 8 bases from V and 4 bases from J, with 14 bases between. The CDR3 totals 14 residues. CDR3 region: CASLPGHRTGELFF. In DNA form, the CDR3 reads TGTGCCAGCTTACCGGGACACCGCACCGGGGAGCTGTTTTTT.

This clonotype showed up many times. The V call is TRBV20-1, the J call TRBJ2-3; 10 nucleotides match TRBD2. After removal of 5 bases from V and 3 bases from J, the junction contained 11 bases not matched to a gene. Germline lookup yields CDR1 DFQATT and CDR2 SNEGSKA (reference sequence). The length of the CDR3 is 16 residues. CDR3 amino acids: CSAWDLSGRETDTQYF. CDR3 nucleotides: TGCAGTGCTTGGGACCTAAGCGGGAGGGAAACAGATACGCAGTATTTT.

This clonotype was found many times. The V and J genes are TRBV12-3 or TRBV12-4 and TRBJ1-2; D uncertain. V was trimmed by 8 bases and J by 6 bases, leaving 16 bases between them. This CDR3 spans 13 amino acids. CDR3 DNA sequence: TGTGCCAGCGTCCCACGCAGCTTCAATGGCTACACCTTC. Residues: CASVPRSFNGYTF.

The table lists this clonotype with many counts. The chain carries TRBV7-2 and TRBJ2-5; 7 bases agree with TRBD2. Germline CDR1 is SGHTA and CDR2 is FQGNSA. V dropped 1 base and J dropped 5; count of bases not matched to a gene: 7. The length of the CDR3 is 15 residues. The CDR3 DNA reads TGTGCCAGCAGCTTAGGGGGGGGGTCCCAGGAGACCCAGTACTTC. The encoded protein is CASSLGGGSQETQYF. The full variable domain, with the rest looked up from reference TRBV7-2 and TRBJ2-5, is GAGVSQSPSNKVTEKGKDVELRCDPISGHTALYWYRQSLGQGLEFLIYFQGNSAPDKSGLPSDRFSAERTGGSVSTLTIQRTQQEDSAVYLCASSLGGGSQETQYFGPGTRLLVL.

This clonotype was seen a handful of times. CDR3 residues: CASSSGTRAPRETQYF. The CDR3 coding sequence is TGTGCCAGCAGCTCGGGAACTCGTGCTCCCAGGGAGACCCAGTACTTC. The V call is TRBV5-4, the J call TRBJ2-5; a possible D gene is TRBD2 (5 bases). The CDR3 contains 16 residues. The germline V and J ends were trimmed by 3 bases and 5 bases, with 20 bases remaining between them. Germline V gene sequence: CDR1 SGHNT, CDR2 YYREEE (reference sequence).

In DNA, the CDR3 is TGTGCCAGCGGCCAGCGGCGGGGGCACGAAAAACTGTTTTTT. It yields the protein CASGQRRGHEKLFF. The gene calls are TRBV18 and TRBJ1-4; D perhaps matches TRBD1 (6 bases). This CDR3 contains 14 residues. Trimming shortened V by 8 bases and J by 8 bases, and 18 bases separated the two germline ends. Germline CDR1 KGHSH, CDR2 LQKENI. The full variable domain, its missing parts supplied by reference TRBV18 and TRBJ1-4, is NAGVMQNPRHLVRRRGQEARLRCSPMKGHSHVYWYRQLPEEGLKFMVYLQKENIIDESGMPKERFSAEFPKEGPSILRIQQVVRGDSAAYFCASGQRRGHEKLFFGSGTQLSVL.

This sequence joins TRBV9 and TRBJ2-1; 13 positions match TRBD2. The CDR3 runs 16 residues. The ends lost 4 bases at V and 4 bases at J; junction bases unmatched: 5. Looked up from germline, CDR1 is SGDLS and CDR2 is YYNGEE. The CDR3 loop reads CASSRTSGRTYNEQFF. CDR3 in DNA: TGTGCCAGCAGCCGGACTAGCGGGAGAACGTACAATGAGCAGTTCTTC.

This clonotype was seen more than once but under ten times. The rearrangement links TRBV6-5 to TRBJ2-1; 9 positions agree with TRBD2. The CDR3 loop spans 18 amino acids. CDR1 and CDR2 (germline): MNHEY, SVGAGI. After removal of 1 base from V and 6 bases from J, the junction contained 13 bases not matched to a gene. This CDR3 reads CASSYWNLAGSLLNEQFF. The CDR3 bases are TGTGCCAGCAGTTACTGGAATCTAGCGGGGAGTCTACTCAATGAGCAGTTCTTC.

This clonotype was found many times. This CDR3 is CSAAGTLKEQFF. CDR3 DNA: TGCAGTGCTGCCGGGACCCTAAAGGAGCAGTTCTTC. This rearrangement joins TRBV20-1 to TRBJ2-1; either TRBD1 or TRBD2 may supply D (5 bases each). Trimming removed 5 bases at V and 10 bases at J, with 15 bases between. Germline CDR1 DFQATT, CDR2 SNEGSKA (reference sequence). This CDR3 region has 12 residues.

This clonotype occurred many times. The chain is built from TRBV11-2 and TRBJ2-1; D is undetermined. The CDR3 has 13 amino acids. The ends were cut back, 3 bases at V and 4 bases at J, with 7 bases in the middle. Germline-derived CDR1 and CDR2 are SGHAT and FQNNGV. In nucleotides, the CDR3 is TGTGCCAGCAGCTTCTCCTTTTACAATGAGCAGTTCTTC. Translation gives CASSFSFYNEQFF.

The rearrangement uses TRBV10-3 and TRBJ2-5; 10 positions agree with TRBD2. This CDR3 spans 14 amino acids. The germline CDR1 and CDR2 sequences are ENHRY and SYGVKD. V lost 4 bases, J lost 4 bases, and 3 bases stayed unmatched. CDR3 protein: CAISGLAGVETQYF. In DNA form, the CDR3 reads TGTGCCATCAGTGGCCTAGCGGGAGTAGAGACCCAGTACTTC.

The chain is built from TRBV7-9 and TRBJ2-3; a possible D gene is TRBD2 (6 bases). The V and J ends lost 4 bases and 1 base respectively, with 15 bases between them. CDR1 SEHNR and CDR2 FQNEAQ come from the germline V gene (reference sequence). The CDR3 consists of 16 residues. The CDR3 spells CASSWFEGGGTDTQYF. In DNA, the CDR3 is TGTGCCAGCAGCTGGTTCGAGGGCGGGGGCACAGATACGCAGTATTTT.

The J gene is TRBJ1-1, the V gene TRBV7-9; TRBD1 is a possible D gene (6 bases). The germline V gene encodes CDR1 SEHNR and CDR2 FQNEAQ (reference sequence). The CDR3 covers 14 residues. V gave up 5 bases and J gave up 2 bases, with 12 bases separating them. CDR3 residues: CASSTRDTNTEAFF. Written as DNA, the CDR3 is TGTGCCAGCAGCACCCGGGACACCAACACTGAAGCTTTCTTT.

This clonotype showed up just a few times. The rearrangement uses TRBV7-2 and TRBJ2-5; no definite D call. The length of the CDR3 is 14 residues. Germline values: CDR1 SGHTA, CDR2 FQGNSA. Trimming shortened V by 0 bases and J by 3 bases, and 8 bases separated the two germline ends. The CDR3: CASSLARHEETQYF. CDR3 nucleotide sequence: TGTGCCAGCAGCTTAGCGCGTCACGAAGAGACCCAGTACTTC.

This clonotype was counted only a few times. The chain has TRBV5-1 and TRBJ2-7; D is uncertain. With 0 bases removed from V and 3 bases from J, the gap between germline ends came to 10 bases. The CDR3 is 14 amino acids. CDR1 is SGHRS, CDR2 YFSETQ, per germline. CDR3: CASSLAGDVYEQYF. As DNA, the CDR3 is TGCGCCAGCAGCTTGGCTGGGGATGTCTACGAGCAGTACTTC.

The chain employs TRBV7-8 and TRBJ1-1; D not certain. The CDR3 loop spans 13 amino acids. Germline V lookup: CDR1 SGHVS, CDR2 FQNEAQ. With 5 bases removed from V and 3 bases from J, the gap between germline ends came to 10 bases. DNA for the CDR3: TGTGCCAGCAGCCCCCCGGCCCACACTGAAGCTTTCTTT. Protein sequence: CASSPPAHTEAFF.

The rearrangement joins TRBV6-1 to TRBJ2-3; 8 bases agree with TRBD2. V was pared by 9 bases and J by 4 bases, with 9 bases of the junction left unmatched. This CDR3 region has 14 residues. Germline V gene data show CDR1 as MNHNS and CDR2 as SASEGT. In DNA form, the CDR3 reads TGTGCCAGTGCGATAGCGGGACTCGCAGATACGCAGTATTTT. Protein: CASAIAGLADTQYF.

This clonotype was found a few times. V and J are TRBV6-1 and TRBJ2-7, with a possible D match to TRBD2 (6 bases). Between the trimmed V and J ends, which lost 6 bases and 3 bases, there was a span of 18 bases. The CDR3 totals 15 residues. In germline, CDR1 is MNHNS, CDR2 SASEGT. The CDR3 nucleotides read TGTGCCAGCAGCTCGCCTGCCGGAGGGGTCTACGAGCAGTACTTC. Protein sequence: CASSSPAGGVYEQYF.

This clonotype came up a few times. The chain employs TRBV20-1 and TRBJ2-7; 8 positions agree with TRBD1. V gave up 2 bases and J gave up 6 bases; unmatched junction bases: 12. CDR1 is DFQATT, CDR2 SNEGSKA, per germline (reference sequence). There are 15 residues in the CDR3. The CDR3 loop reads CSARRESQGAGEQYF. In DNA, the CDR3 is TGCAGTGCTAGACGGGAATCCCAGGGGGCTGGCGAGCAGTACTTC.

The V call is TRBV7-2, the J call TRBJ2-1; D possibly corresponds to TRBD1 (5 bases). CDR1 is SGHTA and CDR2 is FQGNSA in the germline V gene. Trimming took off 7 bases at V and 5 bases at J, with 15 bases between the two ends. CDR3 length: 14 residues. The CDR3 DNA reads TGTGCCAGCACCTTTAGGTACAGGCACAATGAGCAGTTCTTC. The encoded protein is CASTFRYRHNEQFF.

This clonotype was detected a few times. The CDR3 sequence: CASSWDRGNEQYF. Written as DNA, the CDR3 is TGTGCCAGCAGCTGGGACAGGGGGAACGAGCAGTACTTC. The V call is TRBV5-6, the J call TRBJ2-7; TRBD1 aligns across 11 bases. Germline CDR1 SGHDT, CDR2 YYEEEE. The V gene end was trimmed by 3 bases and the J gene end by 5 bases; junction bases not matched to a gene: 1. CDR3 size: 13 residues.

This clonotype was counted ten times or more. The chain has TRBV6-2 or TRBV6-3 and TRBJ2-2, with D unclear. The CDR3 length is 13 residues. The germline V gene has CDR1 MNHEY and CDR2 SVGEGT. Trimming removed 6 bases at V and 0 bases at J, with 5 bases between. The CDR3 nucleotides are TGTGCCAGCAGCCGCGCGAACACCGGGGAGCTGTTTTTT. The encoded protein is CASSRANTGELFF.